This TCR beta chain was sequenced in a study of blood T cell repertoires in COVID-19. V was clipped by 5 bases and J by 3 bases, with 10 bases between them. Germline V CDR1 and CDR2: SGHAT, FQDESV (reference sequence). The CDR3 is made up of 13 amino acids. Original analysis: Reference gene primers were amplified, and this amplification served to estimate nucleated cell counts. Produced via immunoSEQ multiplex PCR; TCRdb's table is partial and in-frame only. V and J calls and clone size are copied from that table; D and trimming were computed from the DNA. Of roughly 250,000 clones in the sample, more than 85% were seen once.

The sample taken for sequencing was peripheral blood. This TCR was recovered from a person in their late teens or twenties with COVID-19, enrolled during active disease. The chain employs TRBV11-1 and TRBJ1-1; D remains unclear. The CDR3 region is CASSPYRDTEAFF. CDR3 bases: TGTGCCAGCAGCCCCTACCGGGACACTGAAGCTTTCTTT.